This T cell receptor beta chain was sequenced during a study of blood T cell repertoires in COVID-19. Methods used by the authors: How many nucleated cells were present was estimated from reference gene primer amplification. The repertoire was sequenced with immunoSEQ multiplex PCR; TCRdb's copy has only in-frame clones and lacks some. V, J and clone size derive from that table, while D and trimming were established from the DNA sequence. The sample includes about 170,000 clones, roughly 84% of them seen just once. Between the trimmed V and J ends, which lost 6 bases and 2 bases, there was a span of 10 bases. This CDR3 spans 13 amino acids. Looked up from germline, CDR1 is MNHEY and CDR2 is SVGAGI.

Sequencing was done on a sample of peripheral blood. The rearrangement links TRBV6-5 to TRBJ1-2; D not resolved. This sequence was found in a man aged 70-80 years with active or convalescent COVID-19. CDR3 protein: CASSLQPNYGYTF. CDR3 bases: TGTGCCAGCAGCTTACAGCCGAACTATGGCTACACCTTC.